The 31 T cell receptor beta chains below come from one sample, sequenced in a study of vaccination effects on CD4 cells after COVID-19. No antigen is known for these receptors. Generated by immunoSEQ multiplex PCR, the TCRdb table keeps only in-frame clones and is missing some. The table shows 65,000 to 95,000 clones, with 60% to 85% occurring only once. Sequencing followed a ViraFEST assay step that expanded antigen-specific CD4+ T cells with viral peptide pools. When around 9 days of culture had elapsed, CD4+ T cells were isolated. Either the BNT162b2 or mRNA-1273 vaccine was given to participants in two doses. This material consisted of CD4+ T cells from PBMCs cultured with HCoV-OC43 spike peptides, taken after COVID-19 vaccination. Described subset: HCoV-OC43 spike overlapping peptide pool stimulation. The receptors come from a human donor who received a COVID-19 vaccine.

The chain employs TRBV30 and TRBJ1-5, with 9 nucleotides matching TRBD1. The CDR3 is made up of 16 amino acids. V shed 2 bases, J shed 2 bases, and the junction held 7 bases outside the gene matches. From germline, CDR1 is GTSNPN and CDR2 SVGIG (reference sequence). The CDR3 nucleotides are TGTGCCTGGAGTACCGGGACAGGGTATGGCAATCAGCCCCAGCATTTT. Its translation: CAWSTGTGYGNQPQHF.

The chain employs TRBV6-5 and TRBJ2-3; D is possibly TRBD1 (5 bases). Germline CDR1 MNHEY, CDR2 SVGAGI. The CDR3 is 14 amino acids. Trimming removed 8 bases from V and 3 bases from J, with 15 bases in between. CDR3: CASFGPQGTDTQYF. CDR3 sequence (DNA): TGTGCCAGCTTTGGGCCTCAGGGAACAGATACGCAGTATTTT.

Written as DNA, the CDR3 is TGTGCCAGCAGTTACGGGGGAACGAGGAACACTGAAGCTTTCTTT. Translating gives CASSYGGTRNTEAFF. The genes are TRBV6-5 and TRBJ1-1; the D gene is possibly TRBD1 (5 bases). The germline CDR1 and CDR2 sequences are MNHEY and SVGAGI. This CDR3 spans 15 amino acids. The V end lost 2 bases, the J end lost 1 base, and 11 bases lay between the germline ends.

The chain couples TRBV20-1 to TRBJ2-2; perhaps TRBD1 as D (6 bases). This CDR3 is 14 amino acids long. Per germline, CDR1 DFQATT and CDR2 SNEGSKA (reference sequence). V lost 3 bases and J 4 bases, leaving 12 bases between the germline ends. The CDR3 DNA is TGCAGTGCTAGTCCTACCAGGGGCACCGGGGAGCTGTTTTTT. The encoded protein is CSASPTRGTGELFF.

The chain links TRBV6-5 to TRBJ1-1; perhaps TRBD1 as D (6 bases). This CDR3 has 14 amino acids. Germline CDR1 and CDR2: MNHEY and SVGAGI. V shed 5 bases and J shed 1 base, with 11 bases lying between them. The CDR3 is CASSRTVSNTEAFF. Here the CDR3 DNA reads TGTGCCAGCAGTCGGACAGTCTCGAACACTGAAGCTTTCTTT.

The genes are TRBV5-1 and TRBJ2-2; D tentatively reads TRBD1 or TRBD2 (6 bases each). V was cut by 1 base and J by 7 bases, with 20 bases left in between. The CDR3 is made up of 17 amino acids. Germline V lookup: CDR1 SGHRS, CDR2 YFSETQ. As DNA, the CDR3 is TGCGCCAGCAGCTTGAACCCCACGGGGGCAGATATCGGGGAGCTGTTTTTT. This sequence encodes CASSLNPTGADIGELFF.

This chain uses TRBV24-1 with TRBJ2-2; 7 nucleotides line up with TRBD1. The length of the CDR3 is 17 residues. From germline, CDR1 is KGHDR and CDR2 SFDVKD. Unmatched junction bases numbered 10, after V lost 4 bases and J lost 3 bases. CDR3 amino acids: CATSDPNRGGYTGELFF. The DNA for the CDR3 is TGTGCCACCAGTGACCCGAACAGGGGTGGATACACCGGGGAGCTGTTTTTT.

V gene TRBV21-1 combines with J gene TRBJ2-2; the tabulated D call, TRBD1, remains unverified against the DNA. TRBV21-1 is given as a pseudogene. CDR3 size: 14 residues. In DNA form, the CDR3 reads TGTGCCAGCAGGAAAGGTCAGGGCGCCGGGGAGCTGTTTTTT. It specifies CASRKGQGAGELFF.

The chain employs TRBV7-2 and TRBJ2-7; 8 bases line up with TRBD1. The V and J ends lost 5 bases and 4 bases, in that order; junction bases with no gene match: 13. Germline CDR1 SGHTA, CDR2 FQGNSA. The CDR3 is made up of 16 amino acids. DNA for the CDR3: TGTGCCAGCAGCCCCCCCGGACAGGGTGGGCGATACGAGCAGTACGTC. Residues: CASSPPGQGGRYEQYV.

The rearrangement uses TRBV29-1 and TRBJ2-5, with no clear D. Between the trimmed V and J ends, which lost 3 bases and 7 bases, there was a span of 12 bases. The CDR3 contains 12 residues. Germline values: CDR1 SQVTM, CDR2 ANQGSEA. The CDR3 DNA reads TGCAGCGTTGACGACGTCCCATCGACCCAGTACTTC. Its translation is CSVDDVPSTQYF.

The chain carries TRBV10-3 and TRBJ2-5; the D gene is possibly TRBD2 (6 bases). CDR1 is ENHRY, CDR2 SYGVKD, per germline. The CDR3 sequence is 14 residues long. Trimming removed 6 bases from V and 0 bases from J, with 11 bases in between. CDR3 region: CAISGGRNQETQYF. CDR3 DNA: TGTGCCATCAGCGGGGGAAGAAACCAAGAGACCCAGTACTTC.

The gene calls are TRBV5-6 and TRBJ2-4, with TRBD1 identical over 12 bases. Germline CDR1 reads SGHDT; CDR2 reads YYEEEE. The CDR3 totals 16 residues. V dropped 2 bases and J dropped 8; count of bases not matched to a gene: 8. CDR3 nucleotides: TGTGCCAGCAGCTTCGGGACAGGGGGCAGTTTTTACATTCAGTACTTC. Protein sequence: CASSFGTGGSFYIQYF.

The V call is TRBV19, the J call TRBJ1-2; D remains unclear. V shed 5 bases and J shed 8 bases, with 12 bases lying between them. Germline V gene sequence: CDR1 LNHDA, CDR2 SQIVND (reference sequence). The CDR3 totals 12 residues. In DNA form, the CDR3 reads TGTGCCAGTAGTCCAGCGGCCGGGGGCTACACCTTC. Translated, it gives CASSPAAGGYTF.

This chain joins TRBV25-1 and TRBJ1-2; D call uncertain. The CDR3 is 11 residues long. Germline-derived CDR1 and CDR2 are MGHDK and SYGVNS. The germline V and J ends were trimmed by 2 bases and 8 bases, with 6 bases remaining between them. The CDR3 region is CASSEGQGYTF. CDR3 coding DNA: TGTGCCAGCAGTGAAGGGCAGGGCTACACCTTC.

J is TRBJ2-2 and V is TRBV11-3, with a tentative D call TRBD1 (6 bases). There are 17 residues in the CDR3. The germline V and J ends were trimmed by 8 bases and 4 bases, with 23 bases remaining between them. The V gene's germline CDR1 is SGHNT and CDR2 YENEEA. As DNA, the CDR3 is TGTGCCAGCGCGATGGGCGGCGCCACAGGGTTCACCGGGGAGCTGTTTTTT. Protein sequence: CASAMGGATGFTGELFF.

The chain links TRBV6-5 to TRBJ2-3; 8 nucleotides align to TRBD1. The trim removed 6 bases at V and 4 bases at J, leaving 6 bases unmatched. The length of the CDR3 is 14 residues. CDR1 MNHEY and CDR2 SVGAGI come from the germline V gene. CDR3 residues: CASSHEQGADTQYF. Written as DNA, the CDR3 is TGTGCCAGCAGCCATGAACAGGGGGCAGATACGCAGTATTTT.

This rearrangement joins TRBV10-3 to TRBJ2-1; the D gene is possibly TRBD2 (7 bases). The CDR3 is 16 residues long. V was trimmed by 4 bases and J by 6 bases, leaving 19 bases between them. Germline V gene lookup returns CDR1 ENHRY and CDR2 SYGVKD. The CDR3 region is CAISGGGGANSNEQFF. The CDR3 region has the DNA TGTGCCATCAGTGGGGGAGGGGGGGCCAACTCCAATGAGCAGTTCTTC.

The chain is built from TRBV7-2 and TRBJ2-5; D not resolved. Germline assignment: CDR1 SGHTA and CDR2 FQGNSA. Trimming shortened V by 5 bases and J by 4 bases, and 5 bases separated the two germline ends. CDR3 size: 11 residues. CDR3 loop: CASSPIETQYF. In DNA, the CDR3 is TGTGCCAGCAGCCCGATAGAGACCCAGTACTTC.

The chain combines TRBV11-1 with TRBJ2-1; TRBD2 agrees at 10 bases. The CDR3 is made up of 14 amino acids. Germline V gives CDR1 SGHAT, CDR2 FQDESV (reference sequence). The ends lost 5 bases at V and 6 bases at J; junction bases unmatched: 4. CDR3 sequence: CASSTRTSGNEQFF. The CDR3 nucleotides read TGTGCCAGCAGCACCCGGACTAGCGGCAATGAGCAGTTCTTC.

The V and J genes are TRBV29-1 and TRBJ1-2, with D hard to call. The V end lost 4 bases, the J end lost 7 bases, and 13 bases lay between the germline ends. The CDR3 contains 12 residues. The germline gives CDR1 SQVTM, CDR2 ANQGSEA. The DNA of the CDR3 is TGCAGCGTTGGTGACCAGGAGGCTGGCTACACCTTC. Amino acids: CSVGDQEAGYTF. Complete variable domain (other parts from reference TRBV29-1 and TRBJ1-2): SAVISQKPSRDICQRGTSLTIQCQVDSQVTMMFWYRQQPGQSLTLIATANQGSEATYESGFVIDKFPISRPNLTFSTLTVSNMSPEDSSIYLCSVGDQEAGYTFGSGTRLTVV.

The chain employs TRBV7-9 and TRBJ2-6; perhaps D is TRBD1 or TRBD2 (5 bases each). Germline CDR1 and CDR2: SEHNR and FQNEAQ (reference sequence). CDR3 length: 17 amino acids. V lost 1 base and J 2 bases, leaving 12 bases between the germline ends. CDR3 sequence reads: CASSLESGSAGANVLTF. The CDR3 DNA reads as TGTGCCAGCAGCTTAGAATCAGGGAGCGCTGGGGCCAACGTCCTGACTTTC.

The CDR3 nucleotides read TGCGCCAGCAGTGACCGGGACAGGGCATCTGAAGCTTTCTTT. It specifies CASSDRDRASEAFF. The chain couples TRBV5-1 to TRBJ1-1, with 9 nucleotides matching TRBD1. This CDR3 is 14 amino acids long. Germline-derived CDR1 and CDR2 are SGHRS and YFSETQ. The J segment lost 6 bases and the V segment lost 5 bases, leaving 8 bases of the junction unmatched.

The genes are TRBV4-1 and TRBJ2-5; 15 bases line up with TRBD2. J gave up 4 bases and V 3 bases, and 12 bases lay outside the gene matches. This CDR3 is 19 amino acids long. CDR1 and CDR2 (germline): MGHRA, YSYEKL. The DNA of the CDR3 is TGCGCCAGCAGCCACCCCGGACTAGCGGGGGGGCCAGGGCGAGAGACCCAGTACTTC. This sequence encodes CASSHPGLAGGPGRETQYF.

This rearrangement joins TRBV29-1 to TRBJ2-5; TRBD1 aligns across 10 bases. V lost 6 bases and J lost 5; bases outside the gene matches: 9. Per the germline V gene, CDR1 is SQVTM and CDR2 is ANQGSEA. CDR3 size: 14 residues. The CDR3: CSVPGQGNLETQYF. The CDR3, as DNA: TGCAGCGTACCGGGACAGGGGAATCTTGAGACCCAGTACTTC.

The V gene is TRBV24-1, the J gene TRBJ2-2, with D unresolved. Germline CDR1 and CDR2: KGHDR and SFDVKD. CDR3 length equals 15 residues. The V and J ends lost 1 base and 4 bases respectively, with 9 bases between them. The CDR3 here is CATSDFRPGTGELFF. DNA of the CDR3: TGTGCCACCAGTGATTTCAGGCCGGGCACCGGGGAGCTGTTTTTT.

The chain carries TRBV29-1 and TRBJ1-4, with D maybe TRBD1 (6 bases). Germline V gene sequence: CDR1 SQVTM, CDR2 ANQGSEA. The CDR3 is 12 amino acids. V gave up 7 bases and J gave up 5 bases, with 11 bases separating them. The CDR3 protein is CSGRGANEKLFF. The CDR3 nucleotides read TGCAGCGGTAGGGGGGCCAATGAAAAACTGTTTTTT.

The chain couples TRBV15 to TRBJ2-3; D gene unclear. CDR1 and CDR2 (germline): LNHNV, YYDKDF (reference sequence). The V end was cut by 0 bases, the J end by 4 bases, with 5 bases between. This CDR3 contains 13 residues. The CDR3 bases are TGTGCCACCAGCAGAGAGGGCGCAGATACGCAGTATTTT. This gives the protein CATSREGADTQYF.

The chain has TRBV3-1 (or the pseudogene TRBV3-2) and TRBJ2-5, with 12 positions matching TRBD1. The CDR3 runs to 15 residues. The V segment lost 4 bases and the J segment 5 bases; nucleotides outside the gene matches: 5. Germline assignment: CDR1 LGHDT and CDR2 YNNKEL (reference sequence). The CDR3 region has the DNA TGTGCCAGCAGCCCAACCGGGACAGGGGGCGAGACCCAGTACTTC. This encodes CASSPTGTGGETQYF.

The V gene is TRBV4-1, the J gene TRBJ1-4, with 11 bases aligning to TRBD1. With V trimmed by 1 base and J by 8 bases, 6 bases remained unmatched. CDR1 is MGHRA and CDR2 is YSYEKL in the germline V gene. The CDR3 covers 16 residues. The CDR3 reads CASSQGRTGGEEKLFF. The CDR3 DNA follows: TGCGCCAGCAGCCAAGGCCGGACAGGGGGCGAGGAAAAACTGTTTTTT.

CDR3: CASSPTGGPDQPQHF. The CDR3 DNA reads as TGTGCCAGCAGCCCCACAGGGGGACCTGATCAGCCCCAGCATTTT. The chain employs TRBV6-5 and TRBJ1-5, with TRBD1 matching 8 bases. The CDR3 contains 15 residues. J gave up 5 bases and V 6 bases, and 9 bases lay outside the gene matches. The germline V gene encodes CDR1 MNHEY and CDR2 SVGAGI.

V is TRBV7-8 and J is TRBJ2-1, with D unclear. V shed 5 bases and J shed 7 bases, with 18 bases lying between them. Germline V lookup: CDR1 SGHVS, CDR2 FQNEAQ. The CDR3 loop spans 15 amino acids. As DNA, the CDR3 is TGTGCCAGCAGCCCTACGCGCCCGGCCGGGAATGAGCAGTTCTTC. It is translated as CASSPTRPAGNEQFF.